These 29 T cell receptor beta chains came from one sample sequenced in a study of blood T cell repertoires in COVID-19. Sequencing used immunoSEQ multiplex PCR; TCRdb keeps in-frame clones, though not all of them. The sample gives roughly 70,000 clones, 70% to 90% of which show up once; nearly 4% is in the top ten. Sequencing was performed on peripheral blood. Receptor source: a man aged 70-80 years with acute or convalescent COVID-19.

This rearrangement joins TRBV7-8 to TRBJ1-5; 7 bases line up with TRBD1. The CDR3 covers 19 residues. J lost 0 bases, V lost 1 base, and 12 bases had no gene match. Germline CDR1 SGHVS, CDR2 FQNEAQ. In DNA form, the CDR3 reads TGTGCCAGCAGCTTAGTTGGAAGGGGGCTGGTGGATAGCAATCAGCCCCAGCATTTT. Its translation is CASSLVGRGLVDSNQPQHF.

The CDR3 nucleotides read TGTGCCAGCAGCCCTGAGGACAGGGGGCTGGATCAGCCCCAGCATTTT. Translation gives CASSPEDRGLDQPQHF. This chain joins TRBV7-8 and TRBJ1-5, with 11 bases aligning to TRBD1. V lost 5 bases to trimming and J lost 5 bases; unmatched junction nucleotides: 8. CDR3 size: 16 residues. Germline V gene data show CDR1 as SGHVS and CDR2 as FQNEAQ.

V and J are TRBV7-9 and TRBJ1-1; D may be TRBD1 (6 bases). Germline CDR1 SEHNR, CDR2 FQNEAQ (reference sequence). The CDR3 spans 15 residues. Trimming took 4 bases from V and 1 from J, leaving 13 bases between them. The CDR3 bases are TGTGCCAGCAGCTCCGCTACAGGGTGGAACACTGAAGCTTTCTTT. This encodes CASSSATGWNTEAFF.

The chain links TRBV23-1 to TRBJ1-4, with TRBD1 matching over 7 bases. TRBV23-1 counts as an open reading frame of uncertain function. The CDR3 covers 19 residues. Trimming took 4 bases from V and 7 from J; bases not matched to a gene: 21. The CDR3 nucleotides read TGCGCCAGCAGTCCTCGGGACAGCCCCCCGGAGTACGGGGGTGAAAAACTGTTTTTT. This gives the protein CASSPRDSPPEYGGEKLFF.

The rearrangement joins TRBV2 to TRBJ2-5; TRBD2 agrees at 13 bases. Germline assignment: CDR1 SNHLY and CDR2 FYNNEI. There are 16 residues in the CDR3. V dropped 4 bases and J dropped 5; count of bases not matched to a gene: 7. This CDR3 reads CASSGTSGGPRETQYF. CDR3 nucleotides: TGTGCCAGCAGTGGGACTAGCGGGGGTCCGAGGGAGACCCAGTACTTC.

This chain uses TRBV5-1 with TRBJ1-4, with D unclear. CDR3 size: 15 residues. V shed 0 bases and J shed 5 bases, with 11 bases lying between them. The germline V gene has CDR1 SGHRS and CDR2 YFSETQ. The CDR3 region is CASSLAGDLNEKLFF. In nucleotides, the CDR3 is TGCGCCAGCAGCTTGGCCGGGGATTTAAATGAAAAACTGTTTTTT.

This rearrangement joins TRBV28 to TRBJ2-3; 11 positions agree with TRBD2. The germline V gene has CDR1 MDHEN and CDR2 SYDVKM. This CDR3 comprises 15 residues. Trimming at V came to 6 bases and at J to 5 bases, leaving 7 bases not matched to a gene. The CDR3 nucleotides are TGTGCCAGCAGCTCTCTAGCGGGGGGTCGAGATACGCAGTATTTT. Translation gives CASSSLAGGRDTQYF.

The V gene is TRBV7-2, the J gene TRBJ1-2, with 9 nucleotides matching TRBD1. Germline CDR1 is SGHTA and CDR2 is FQGNSA. With 5 bases clipped from V and 3 bases from J, the junction kept 4 bases outside the gene matches. This CDR3 is built from 14 residues. The CDR3 coding sequence is TGTGCCAGCAGCCCGCGGACAGGGGACTATGGCTACACCTTC. Translation gives CASSPRTGDYGYTF.

The gene calls are TRBV7-2 and TRBJ1-3; a possible D gene is TRBD1 (6 bases). The CDR3 has 14 residues. CDR1 and CDR2 (germline): SGHTA, FQGNSA. Trimming pared 2 bases from V and 2 bases from J, leaving 7 bases between. The DNA for the CDR3 is TGTGCCAGCAGCTTATACAGGGCTGGAAACACCATATATTTT. Translated, it gives CASSLYRAGNTIYF. The variable domain in full, completed from reference TRBV7-2 and TRBJ1-3, reads GAGVSQSPSNKVTEKGKDVELRCDPISGHTALYWYRQSLGQGLEFLIYFQGNSAPDKSGLPSDRFSAERTGGSVSTLTIQRTQQEDSAVYLCASSLYRAGNTIYFGEGSWLTVV.

This clone has only one observation. The genes are TRBV9 and TRBJ1-1; TRBD1 is a possible D gene (6 bases). Trimming left V 0 bases short and J 0 bases short, with 9 bases between. The length of the CDR3 is 15 residues. The germline gives CDR1 SGDLS, CDR2 YYNGEE. CDR3 sequence reads: CASSVAPGVNTEAFF. The CDR3 DNA reads TGTGCCAGCAGCGTAGCTCCAGGGGTGAACACTGAAGCTTTCTTT.

The V and J genes are TRBV7-2 and TRBJ2-2, with 8 bases lining up with TRBD1. Germline CDR1 is SGHTA and CDR2 is FQGNSA. This CDR3 has 16 amino acids. Losses at the gene ends were 3 bases for V and 1 base for J; bases not matched to a gene: 4. Written as DNA, the CDR3 is TGTGCCAGCAGCTTCGGACAGGGCTTGAACACCGGGGAGCTGTTTTTT. Its translation is CASSFGQGLNTGELFF.

The J gene is TRBJ2-1, the V gene TRBV6-5; TRBD1 might be the D (7 bases). Per germline, CDR1 MNHEY and CDR2 SVGAGI. The length of the CDR3 is 15 residues. The germline V and J ends were trimmed by 4 bases and 10 bases, with 20 bases remaining between them. The DNA for the CDR3 is TGTGCCAGCAGTTCCTTCCCGGGGGCAGGGGGGGAGCAGTTCTTC. It is translated as CASSSFPGAGGEQFF.

The chain carries TRBV12-5 and TRBJ1-4; unclear D gene. Germline V gene lookup returns CDR1 LGHNT and CDR2 FRNRAP. The CDR3 has 14 amino acids. Trimming stripped 9 bases from V and 8 bases from J, with 19 bases between. Here the CDR3 DNA reads TGTGCTAGCCGGTTGGCAGGTAGTGGGGAAAAACTGTTTTTT. Translating it yields CASRLAGSGEKLFF.

This clone showed up just once. V usage is TRBV7-9 and J usage is TRBJ1-1; tentative D call: TRBD1 (5 bases). With 4 bases removed from V and 3 bases from J, the gap between germline ends came to 6 bases. Germline loops: CDR1 SEHNR, CDR2 FQNEAQ (reference sequence). This CDR3 spans 12 amino acids. The CDR3 is CASSWGDTEAFF. The CDR3 nucleotides read TGTGCCAGCAGCTGGGGGGACACTGAAGCTTTCTTT.

This chain uses TRBV27 with TRBJ1-2; the D gene is possibly TRBD1 (6 bases). Trimming pared 4 bases from V and 5 bases from J, leaving 11 bases between. This CDR3 comprises 13 residues. Germline CDR1 is MNHEY and CDR2 is SMNVEV (reference sequence). The CDR3 DNA reads TGTGCCAGCAGTTACAGGGACGGGTATGGCTACACCTTC. Translated, it gives CASSYRDGYGYTF.

The rearrangement uses TRBV19 and TRBJ2-3; D unclear. The V gene lost 1 base and the J gene lost 5 bases, with 7 bases spanning the gap. CDR1 is LNHDA, CDR2 SQIVND, per germline (reference sequence). The CDR3 has 13 amino acids. The CDR3 region has the DNA TGTGCCAGTAGTATAGTGCGGCTAGATACGCAGTATTTT. Its translation: CASSIVRLDTQYF.

The chain joins TRBV3-1 (or the pseudogene TRBV3-2) to TRBJ2-5; 8 nucleotides line up with TRBD1. V gave up 3 bases and J gave up 5 bases; unmatched junction bases: 8. Germline values: CDR1 LGHDT, CDR2 YNNKEL (reference sequence). The CDR3 extends over 15 amino acids. The CDR3 DNA is TGTGCCAGCAGCCACCGTCGGACAGGGTGGGAGACCCAGTACTTC. Protein: CASSHRRTGWETQYF.

The gene calls are TRBV15 and TRBJ2-5, with a tentative D call TRBD2 (6 bases). The V and J ends lost 2 bases and 3 bases respectively, with 16 bases between them. Germline-derived CDR1 and CDR2 are LNHNV and YYDKDF (reference sequence). The CDR3 contains 16 residues. CDR3 DNA sequence: TGTGCCACCAGCAGACTAATACTAGCCCTGGAAGAGACCCAGTACTTC. It codes for CATSRLILALEETQYF.

V gene TRBV24-1 combines with J gene TRBJ1-5; 8 nucleotides align to TRBD1. CDR3 size: 18 residues. Germline CDR1 is KGHDR and CDR2 is SFDVKD. J was trimmed by 0 bases and V by 4 bases; bases with no gene match: 10. Here the CDR3 DNA reads TGTGCCACCAGTGACGCCGGGACAGGAGCCTATAGCAATCAGCCCCAGCATTTT. This sequence encodes CATSDAGTGAYSNQPQHF.

V usage is TRBV12-2 and J usage is TRBJ2-1; TRBD1, the table's D call, was not compared with the DNA. TRBV12-2 is assigned pseudogene status. The CDR3 covers 16 residues. CDR3 region: CASRFHRGYSYNEQFF. CDR3 DNA sequence: TGTGCAAGTCGCTTCCACAGGGGGTACTCCTACAATGAGCAGTTCTTC.

The chain has TRBV30 and TRBJ2-1; 11 positions match TRBD2. This CDR3 comprises 18 residues. J gave up 6 bases and V 3 bases, and 16 bases lay outside the gene matches. The germline V gene encodes CDR1 GTSNPN and CDR2 SVGIG (reference sequence). The CDR3 protein is CAWSVPGLAAFAINEQFF. CDR3 nucleotides: TGTGCCTGGAGCGTGCCGGGACTAGCGGCTTTTGCTATCAATGAGCAGTTCTTC. Filled out from reference TRBV30 and TRBJ2-1, the complete variable domain reads SQTIHQWPATLVQPVGSPLSLECTVEGTSNPNLYWYRQAAGRGLQLLFYSVGIGQISSEVPQNLSASRPQDRQFILSSKKLLLSDSGFYLCAWSVPGLAAFAINEQFFGPGTRLTVL.

The chain joins TRBV24-1 to TRBJ2-1; D is possibly TRBD2 (6 bases). Germline values: CDR1 KGHDR, CDR2 SFDVKD. The CDR3 consists of 15 residues. Trimming took off 6 bases at V and 0 bases at J, with 11 bases between the two ends. As DNA, the CDR3 is TGTGCCACCAGTATGGGGGGAACCTCCTACAATGAGCAGTTCTTC. Translated, it gives CATSMGGTSYNEQFF.

V is TRBV19 and J is TRBJ1-6; possibly TRBD1 for D (5 bases). Germline CDR1 reads LNHDA; CDR2 reads SQIVND (reference sequence). Between the trimmed V and J ends, which lost 0 bases and 9 bases, there was a span of 18 bases. The CDR3 length is 17 residues. In DNA form, the CDR3 reads TGTGCCAGTAGTATAGATCCCCAGGGTTCACAACCTTCACCCCTCCACTTT. Protein product: CASSIDPQGSQPSPLHF.

The rearrangement joins TRBV9 to TRBJ1-1; 10 positions match TRBD1. This CDR3 spans 15 amino acids. Germline values: CDR1 SGDLS, CDR2 YYNGEE. V trimming: 3 bases; J trimming: 3 bases; junction bases outside the gene matches: 5. The CDR3 DNA sequence: TGTGCCAGCAGCGGACAGGGGGCGCAGGACACTGAAGCTTTCTTT. Amino acid sequence: CASSGQGAQDTEAFF.

The rearrangement uses TRBV24-1 and TRBJ1-3; D is undetermined. V lost 6 bases to trimming and J lost 1 base, with 6 bases between them. The CDR3 totals 13 residues. Germline assignment: CDR1 KGHDR and CDR2 SFDVKD. The CDR3 spells CATSSGSGNTIYF. The CDR3 DNA sequence: TGTGCCACCAGTTCAGGATCTGGAAACACCATATATTTT.

V is TRBV27 and J is TRBJ1-1, with a weak D call TRBD1 (6 bases). There are 14 residues in the CDR3. V lost 3 bases, J lost 4 bases, and 12 bases lay in between. Germline values: CDR1 MNHEY, CDR2 SMNVEV (reference sequence). CDR3 amino acids: CASSFAGGGTEAFF. The CDR3, as DNA: TGTGCCAGCAGTTTTGCGGGGGGCGGCACTGAAGCTTTCTTT.

V usage is TRBV10-3 and J usage is TRBJ2-7; 9 nucleotides agree with TRBD1. The germline V gene has CDR1 ENHRY and CDR2 SYGVKD. Unmatched junction bases numbered 11, after V lost 3 bases and J lost 2 bases. CDR3 length: 17 residues. Here the CDR3 reads CAISEPGWTGVPYEQYF. The CDR3 DNA sequence: TGTGCCATCAGTGAACCTGGTTGGACAGGGGTCCCCTACGAGCAGTACTTC.

The chain joins TRBV7-2 to TRBJ2-5; D gene uncertain. V dropped 5 bases and J dropped 0 bases, with 7 bases sitting between them. The V gene's germline CDR1 is SGHTA and CDR2 FQGNSA. This CDR3 spans 13 amino acids. CDR3 bases: TGTGCCAGCAGCCCACAGAACCAAGAGACCCAGTACTTC. Translating gives CASSPQNQETQYF.

V is TRBV15 and J is TRBJ2-7; D possibly corresponds to TRBD1 (6 bases). From germline, CDR1 is LNHNV and CDR2 YYDKDF (reference sequence). The CDR3 sequence is 14 residues long. Trimming removed 1 base at V and 3 bases at J, with 10 bases between. The CDR3 bases are TGTGCCACCAGCAGAGCTACAGGGTACTACGAGCAGTACTTC. Translating gives CATSRATGYYEQYF.